These 7 T cell receptor beta chains came from one sample sequenced in a study of blood T cell repertoires in COVID-19. The repertoire was sequenced with immunoSEQ multiplex PCR; TCRdb's copy has only in-frame clones and lacks some. The data show roughly 250,000 clones, 88% seen once. Sequenced: peripheral blood. All receptors come from a woman in her forties who had recovered from COVID-19.

The gene calls are TRBV3-1 (or the pseudogene TRBV3-2) and TRBJ2-2; D might be TRBD1 (6 bases). The CDR3 length is 16 residues. Trimming removed 1 base at V and 2 bases at J, with 11 bases between. From germline, CDR1 is LGHDT and CDR2 YNNKEL (reference sequence). This CDR3 reads CASSQGGTPNTGELFF. The CDR3 coding sequence is TGTGCCAGCAGCCAAGGAGGGACACCCAACACCGGGGAGCTGTTTTTT.

The chain recombines TRBV30 with TRBJ1-5; TRBD1 matches at 9 bases. The junction had 6 bases not matched to a gene; V was cut back by 0 bases and J by 3 bases. Germline CDR1 is GTSNPN and CDR2 is SVGIG (reference sequence). This CDR3 spans 16 amino acids. The CDR3 reads CAWSVLGQGTNQPQHF. DNA for the CDR3: TGTGCCTGGAGTGTACTTGGACAGGGGACCAATCAGCCCCAGCATTTT. The variable domain in full, with the rest retrieved from reference TRBV30 and TRBJ1-5, is SQTIHQWPATLVQPVGSPLSLECTVEGTSNPNLYWYRQAAGRGLQLLFYSVGIGQISSEVPQNLSASRPQDRQFILSSKKLLLSDSGFYLCAWSVLGQGTNQPQHFGDGTRLSIL.

This chain links TRBV9 with TRBJ2-3; TRBD2 matches 16 bases. Germline V gives CDR1 SGDLS, CDR2 YYNGEE. The CDR3 totals 19 residues. V lost 4 bases to trimming and J lost 8 bases; unmatched junction nucleotides: 16. The CDR3 is CASSPTRGLAGGPLSTQYF. Here the CDR3 DNA reads TGTGCCAGCAGCCCCACAAGGGGACTAGCGGGAGGGCCGTTATCTACGCAGTATTTT. Looking up the rest from reference TRBV9 and TRBJ2-3 gives the full variable domain: DSGVTQTPKHLITATGQRVTLRCSPRSGDLSVYWYQQSLDQGLQFLIQYYNGEERAKGNILERFSAQQFPDLHSELNLSSLELGDSALYFCASSPTRGLAGGPLSTQYFGPGTRLTVL.

This chain uses TRBV7-3 with TRBJ1-1, with D possibly being TRBD1 (5 bases). There are 14 residues in the CDR3. V dropped 2 bases and J dropped 3 bases, with 10 bases sitting between them. Germline V lookup: CDR1 SGHTA, CDR2 FQGTGA. CDR3 bases: TGTGCCAGCAGCTTAGGTCGGGGGGACACTGAAGCTTTCTTT. Its protein product is CASSLGRGDTEAFF. Complete variable domain (other parts from reference TRBV7-3 and TRBJ1-1): GAGVSQTPSNKVTEKGKYVELRCDPISGHTALYWYRQSLGQGPEFLIYFQGTGAADDSGLPNDRFFAVRPEGSVSTLKIQRTERGDSAVYLCASSLGRGDTEAFFGQGTRLTVV.

The rearrangement uses TRBV30 and TRBJ1-1; TRBD1 matches 8 bases. V lost 3 bases and J lost 11; bases outside the gene matches: 11. The CDR3 runs to 13 residues. Germline CDR1 is GTSNPN and CDR2 is SVGIG (reference sequence). The CDR3 DNA reads TGTGCCTGGAGGGGGTCACACAGGGGGGTCGCTTTCTTT. Protein product: CAWRGSHRGVAFF.

The V gene is TRBV5-1, the J gene TRBJ2-1, with 15 bases aligning to TRBD2. The CDR3 consists of 17 residues. CDR1 is SGHRS, CDR2 YFSETQ, per germline. The junction had 8 bases not matched to a gene; V was cut back by 3 bases and J by 7 bases. Here the CDR3 reads CASSSGTSGRTGNEQFF. CDR3 bases: TGCGCCAGCAGCTCGGGGACTAGCGGGAGGACGGGGAATGAGCAGTTCTTC.

The rearrangement links TRBV28 to TRBJ1-6; perhaps TRBD1 as D (6 bases). CDR3 length: 16 residues. The germline V and J ends were trimmed by 3 bases and 7 bases, with 16 bases remaining between them. The germline V gene encodes CDR1 MDHEN and CDR2 SYDVKM. DNA of the CDR3: TGTGCCAGCAGTTTGGGGGCGTCAGGGGCCAATTCACCCCTCCACTTT. This translates into CASSLGASGANSPLHF. The whole variable domain, filled in from reference TRBV28 and TRBJ1-6, reads DVKVTQSSRYLVKRTGEKVFLECVQDMDHENMFWYRQDPGLGLRLIYFSYDVKMKEKGDIPEGYSVSREKKERFSLILESASTNQTSMYLCASSLGASGANSPLHFGNGTRLTVT.